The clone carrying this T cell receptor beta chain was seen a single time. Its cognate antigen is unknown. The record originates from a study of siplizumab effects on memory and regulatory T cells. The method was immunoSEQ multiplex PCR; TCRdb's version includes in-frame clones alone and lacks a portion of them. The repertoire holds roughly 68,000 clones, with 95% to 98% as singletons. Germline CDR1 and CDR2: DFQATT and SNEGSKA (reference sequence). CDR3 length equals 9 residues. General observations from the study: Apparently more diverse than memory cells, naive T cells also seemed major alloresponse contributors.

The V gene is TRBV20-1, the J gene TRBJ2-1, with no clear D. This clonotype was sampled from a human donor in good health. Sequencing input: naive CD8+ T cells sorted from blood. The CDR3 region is CTPRHEQFF. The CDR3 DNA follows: TGCACCCCGCGCCATGAGCAGTTCTTC.